This TCR beta chain was captured in a study of vaccination and CD4 T cells after COVID-19. As for the study in general: Post-vaccine sample collection happened at a median of 72 days after dose two, ranging 14 to 241. Study-level points and caveats: The median SARS-CoV-2-reactive clonotype number increased from about 20 to 38, without statistical significance.

This clonotype was counted a few times. Antigen specificity is unknown. Treatment of the sample: approximately nine-day PBMC culture with coronavirus spike peptide pools or control peptides (ViraFEST assay). Cell culture was performed with more than 1.5 million PBMCs per well in the presence of about 10 IU/ml IL-2 and 10 ug/ml peptide pools. CDR1 and CDR2 (germline): MNHEY, SVGAGI. The length of the CDR3 is 15 residues. Trimming took 2 bases from V and 4 from J; bases not matched to a gene: 7. The Oncomine TCR Beta short-read assay generated sequence data from the DNA of cultured CD4+ T cells. The authors extracted genomic DNA from cultured CD4+ T cells. TCRdb reprocessed the PCR reads via MiXCR and lists one record per CDR3 protein. The table lists about 3,000 distinct CDR3 sequences, roughly 70% of them singletons.

The sequence came from a human donor who had recovered from COVID-19. Sequencing input: CD4+ T cells from blood, cultured in vitro. The chain is built from TRBV6-5 and TRBJ1-2, with 7 bases aligning to TRBD1. The CDR3 loop is CASSYRPGTVYGYTF. CDR3 DNA sequence: TGTGCCAGCAGTTACCGACCCGGGACAGTCTATGGCTACACCTTC.